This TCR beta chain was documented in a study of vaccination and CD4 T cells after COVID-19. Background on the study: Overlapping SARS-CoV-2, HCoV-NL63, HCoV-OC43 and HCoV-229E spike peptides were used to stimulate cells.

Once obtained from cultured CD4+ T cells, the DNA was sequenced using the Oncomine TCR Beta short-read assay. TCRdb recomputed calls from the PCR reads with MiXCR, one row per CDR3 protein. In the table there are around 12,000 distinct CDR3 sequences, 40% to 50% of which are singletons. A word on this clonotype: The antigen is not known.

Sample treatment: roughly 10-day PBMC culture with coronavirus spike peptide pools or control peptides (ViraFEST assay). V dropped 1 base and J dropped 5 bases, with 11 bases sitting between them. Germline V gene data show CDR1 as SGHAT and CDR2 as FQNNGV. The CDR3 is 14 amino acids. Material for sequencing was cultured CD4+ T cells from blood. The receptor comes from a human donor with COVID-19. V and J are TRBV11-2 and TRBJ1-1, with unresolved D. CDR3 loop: CASSLGLGKTEAFF. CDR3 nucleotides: TGTGCCAGCAGCTTAGGTTTAGGGAAGACTGAAGCTTTCTTT. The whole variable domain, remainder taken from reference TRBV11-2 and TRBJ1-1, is EAGVAQSPRYKIIEKRQSVAFWCNPISGHATLYWYQQILGQGPKLLIQFQNNGVVDDSQLPKDRFSAERLKGVDSTLKIQPAKLEDSAVYLCASSLGLGKTEAFFGQGTRLTVV.